This TCR beta chain is drawn from a study of T cell responses to AZD1222 COVID-19 vaccine. Study outcomes and limitations: Spike regions recognized by vaccine-associated CD4 TCRs spanned the protein, led by 160-218 and 743-854. Clonal diversity was possibly underestimated, and the donors were mostly white British, with more females.

The CDR3 extends over 14 amino acids. Germline lookup yields CDR1 SGHVS and CDR2 FNYEAQ. Trimming at V came to 6 bases and at J to 10 bases, leaving 10 bases not matched to a gene. About this clone: The antigen is undetermined.

TCRdb keeps only in-frame clones here, not all; method: immunoSEQ multiplex PCR. This sample has 140,000 or so clones; around 84% occur once, and the top ten carry around 5%. This sequence joins TRBV7-6 and TRBJ2-3; 10 bases line up with TRBD2. The starting material was peripheral blood, obtained 28 days after the second AZD1222 dose. The TCR originated in an adult who received the AZD1222 COVID-19 vaccine. CDR3 nucleotides: TGTGCCAGCAGTGATACCGGGACTAGCGTCTCGCAGTATTTT. Translating gives CASSDTGTSVSQYF. Looking up the rest from reference TRBV7-6 and TRBJ2-3 gives the full variable domain: GAGVSQSPRYKVTKRGQDVALRCDPISGHVSLYWYRQALGQGPEFLTYFNYEAQQDKSGLPNDRFSAERPEGSISTLTIQRTEQRDSAMYRCASSDTGTSVSQYFGPGTRLTVL.